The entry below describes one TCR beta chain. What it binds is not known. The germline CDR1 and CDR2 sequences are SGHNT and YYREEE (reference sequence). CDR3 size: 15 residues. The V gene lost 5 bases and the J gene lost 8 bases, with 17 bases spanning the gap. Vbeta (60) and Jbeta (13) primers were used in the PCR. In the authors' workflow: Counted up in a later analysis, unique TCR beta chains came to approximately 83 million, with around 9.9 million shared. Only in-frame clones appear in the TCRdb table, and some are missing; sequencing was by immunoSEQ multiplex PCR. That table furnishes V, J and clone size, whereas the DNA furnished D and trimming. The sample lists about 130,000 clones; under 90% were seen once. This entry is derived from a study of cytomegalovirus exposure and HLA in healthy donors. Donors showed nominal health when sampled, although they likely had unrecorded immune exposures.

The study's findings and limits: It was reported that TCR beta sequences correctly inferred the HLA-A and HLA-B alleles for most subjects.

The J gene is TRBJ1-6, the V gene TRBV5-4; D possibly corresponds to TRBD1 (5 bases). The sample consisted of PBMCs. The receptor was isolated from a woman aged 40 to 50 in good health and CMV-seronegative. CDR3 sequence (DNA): TGTGCCAGCAGACCGGACATCGACCCCCATTCACCCCTCCACTTT. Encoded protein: CASRPDIDPHSPLHF.